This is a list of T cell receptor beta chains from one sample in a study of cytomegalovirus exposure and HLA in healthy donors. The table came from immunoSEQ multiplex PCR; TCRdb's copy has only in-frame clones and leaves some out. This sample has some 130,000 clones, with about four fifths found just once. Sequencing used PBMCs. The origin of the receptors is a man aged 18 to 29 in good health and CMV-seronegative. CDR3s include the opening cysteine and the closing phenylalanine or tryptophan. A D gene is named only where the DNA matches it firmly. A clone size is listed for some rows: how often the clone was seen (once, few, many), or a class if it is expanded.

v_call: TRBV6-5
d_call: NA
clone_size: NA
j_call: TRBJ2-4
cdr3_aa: CASSYDRMVAKNIQYF
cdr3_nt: TGTGCCAGCAGTTACGACAGGATGGTGGCCAAAAACATTCAGTACTTC

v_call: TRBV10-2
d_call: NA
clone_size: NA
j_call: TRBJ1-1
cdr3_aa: CASSESGDTELF
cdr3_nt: TGCGCCAGCAGTGAGTCAGGGGACACAGAACTATTT

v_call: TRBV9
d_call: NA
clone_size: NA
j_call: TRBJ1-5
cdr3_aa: CASSVEGGGQPQHF
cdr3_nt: TGTGCCAGCAGCGTAGAAGGGGGTGGGCAGCCCCAGCATTTT

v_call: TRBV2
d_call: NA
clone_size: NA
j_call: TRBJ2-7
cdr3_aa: CASSADSEQYF
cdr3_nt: TGTGCCAGCAGCGCAGACTCCGAGCAGTACTTC

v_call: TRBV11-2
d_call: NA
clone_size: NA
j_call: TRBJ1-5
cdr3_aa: CASSPDGNSNQPQHF
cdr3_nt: TGTGCCAGCAGCCCCGACGGGAATAGCAATCAGCCCCAGCATTTT

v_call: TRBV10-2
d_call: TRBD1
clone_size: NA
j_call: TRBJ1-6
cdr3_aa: CASTGTESSYNSPLHF
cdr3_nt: TGCGCCAGCACTGGGACAGAGAGCTCCTATAATTCACCCCTCCACTTT

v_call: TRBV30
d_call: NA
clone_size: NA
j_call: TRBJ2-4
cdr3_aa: CAWKGDAKNIQYF
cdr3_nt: TGTGCCTGGAAGGGGGACGCCAAAAACATTCAGTACTTC

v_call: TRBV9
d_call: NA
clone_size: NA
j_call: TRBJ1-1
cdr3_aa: CASSPGQRNTEAFF
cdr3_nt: TGTGCCAGCAGCCCCGGACAGAGGAACACTGAAGCTTTCTTT

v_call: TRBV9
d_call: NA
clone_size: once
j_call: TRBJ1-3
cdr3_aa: CASSVQETGNTIYF
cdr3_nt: TGTGCCAGCAGCGTTCAAGAGACTGGAAACACCATATATTTT

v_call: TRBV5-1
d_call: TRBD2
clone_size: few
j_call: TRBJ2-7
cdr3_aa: CASSPGGGGTSYEQYF
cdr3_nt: TGCGCCAGCAGCCCGGGGGGGGGCGGAACGTCCTACGAGCAGTACTTC

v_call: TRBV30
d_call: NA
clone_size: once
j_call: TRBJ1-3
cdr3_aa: CAWQVYSGNTIYF
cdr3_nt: TGTGCCTGGCAGGTATACTCTGGAAACACCATATATTTT

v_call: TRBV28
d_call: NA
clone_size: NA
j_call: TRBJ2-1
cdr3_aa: CASTRGGWESYNEQFF
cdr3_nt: TGTGCCAGCACTAGGGGGGGGTGGGAATCTTACAATGAGCAGTTCTTC

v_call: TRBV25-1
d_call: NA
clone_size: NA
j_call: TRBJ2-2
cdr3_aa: CASSPGLRYTGELFF
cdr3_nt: TGTGCCAGCAGCCCAGGGTTGCGGTACACCGGGGAGCTGTTTTTT

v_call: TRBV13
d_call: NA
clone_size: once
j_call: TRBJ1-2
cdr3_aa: CASSSIDSNYGYTF
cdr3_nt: TGTGCCAGCAGCTCCATAGATTCTAACTATGGCTACACCTTC

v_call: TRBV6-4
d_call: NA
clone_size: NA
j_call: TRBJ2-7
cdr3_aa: CASSVRRDSPSYEQYF
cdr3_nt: TGTGCCAGCAGTGTCCGGAGGGACAGCCCCTCCTACGAGCAGTACTTC

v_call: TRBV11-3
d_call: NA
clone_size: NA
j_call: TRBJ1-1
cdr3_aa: CASSLVPQGEAFF
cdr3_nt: TGTGCCAGCAGCTTAGTGCCCCAGGGAGAAGCTTTCTTT

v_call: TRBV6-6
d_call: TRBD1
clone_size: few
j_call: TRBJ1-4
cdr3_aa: CASSYSPDRTSGALFF
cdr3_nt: TGTGCCAGCAGTTACTCCCCGGACAGGACTAGCGGGGCACTGTTTTTT

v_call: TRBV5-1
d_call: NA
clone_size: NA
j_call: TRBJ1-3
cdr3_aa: CASSAGGLASGNTIYF
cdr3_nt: TGCGCCAGCAGCGCGGGCGGCCTAGCCTCTGGAAACACCATATATTTT

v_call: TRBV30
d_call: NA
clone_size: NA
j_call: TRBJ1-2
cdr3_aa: CAWSSQAYTF
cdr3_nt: TGTGCCTGGAGTTCTCAGGCCTACACCTTC

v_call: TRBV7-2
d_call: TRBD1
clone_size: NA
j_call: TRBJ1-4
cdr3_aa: CASSFSGGGEKLFF
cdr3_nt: TGTGCCAGCAGCTTCTCAGGGGGTGGTGAAAAACTGTTTTTT

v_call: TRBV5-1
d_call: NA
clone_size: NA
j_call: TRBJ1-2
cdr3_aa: CASSPQGRSNGYTF
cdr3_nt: TGCGCCAGCAGCCCACAGGGACGGTCTAATGGCTACACCTTC

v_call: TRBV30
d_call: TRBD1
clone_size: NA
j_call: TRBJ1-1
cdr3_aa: CAWRGTGTKNTEAFF
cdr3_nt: TGTGCCTGGAGGGGGACAGGGACTAAGAACACTGAAGCTTTCTTT

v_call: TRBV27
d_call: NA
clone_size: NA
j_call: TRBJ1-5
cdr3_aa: CASSFRSNQPQHF
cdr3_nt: TGTGCCAGCAGTTTCAGGAGCAATCAGCCCCAGCATTTT

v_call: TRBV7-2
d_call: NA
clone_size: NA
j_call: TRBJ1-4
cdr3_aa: CASSSATNEKLFF
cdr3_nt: TGTGCCAGCAGCTCTGCAACTAATGAAAAACTGTTTTTT

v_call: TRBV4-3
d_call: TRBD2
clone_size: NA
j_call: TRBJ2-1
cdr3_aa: CASSQEGAGGVYNEQFF
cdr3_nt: TGCGCCAGCAGCCAAGAGGGTGCGGGGGGCGTCTACAATGAGCAGTTCTTC

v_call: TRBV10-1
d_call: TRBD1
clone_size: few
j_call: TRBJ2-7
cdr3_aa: CASSVDRVGYEQYF
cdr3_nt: TGCGCCAGCAGTGTCGACAGGGTTGGGTACGAGCAGTACTTC

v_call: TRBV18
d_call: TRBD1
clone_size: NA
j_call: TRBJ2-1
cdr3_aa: CASSSGQVYNEQFF
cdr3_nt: TGTGCCAGCTCATCAGGACAGGTATACAATGAGCAGTTCTTC

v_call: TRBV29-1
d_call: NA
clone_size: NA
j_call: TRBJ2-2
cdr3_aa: CSVVSGDRRNTGELFF
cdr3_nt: TGCAGCGTTGTAAGCGGAGATCGGCGTAACACCGGGGAGCTGTTTTTT

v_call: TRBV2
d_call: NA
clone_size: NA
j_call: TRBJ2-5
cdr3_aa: CASSLHLVQETQYF
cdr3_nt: TGTGCCAGCAGTCTTCACTTAGTTCAAGAGACCCAGTACTTC